This TCR beta chain was observed in a study of T-cell reconstitution after alpha-beta-depleted transplantation in children. General observations from the study: Newly produced T cells mostly accounted for T-cell counts and diversity one year post-transplant. Several patients had high TCRbeta diversity at day 60; it came from surviving recipient T cells and thymic progenitors. By about two months after transplant, alpha-beta T cells reportedly arose from several hundred graft clones that had expanded.

With regard to this clonotype: As yet, its antigen is unknown.

Preparation of the TCRbeta library was carried out with unique molecular identifiers. One entry per CDR3 protein, called by TCRdb with MiXCR from the PCR reads. Seen here are about a million distinct CDR3 sequences, roughly 29% observed once, and the top ten hold 28%. The CDR3 totals 17 residues. Per germline, CDR1 SGHVS and CDR2 FQNEAQ. V was pared by 2 bases and J by 3 bases, with 20 bases between. Here the sequenced sample was PBMCs, mostly from graft donor cells, taken 360 days after TCRalphabeta/CD19-depleted stem cell transplant. The rearrangement uses TRBV7-8 and TRBJ2-7; D may match TRBD1 or TRBD2 (5 bases each). The sequence was collected from a boy under two years old who had a stem cell transplant for SCID, so the T cells may come from the graft donor. The CDR3 protein is CASSLFVPSFGGYEQYF. DNA for the CDR3: TGTGCCAGCAGCTTATTTGTGCCATCCTTTGGGGGCTACGAGCAGTACTTC.